What follows describes a single T cell receptor beta chain. Germline V gene sequence: CDR1 LNHDA, CDR2 SQIVND (reference sequence). V was clipped by 4 bases and J by 4 bases; unmatched bases: 6. The CDR3 runs 14 residues. Assay: immunoSEQ multiplex PCR; the TCRdb copy retains only in-frame clones and omits some. The repertoire holds 200,000 to 250,000 clones, with 82% as singletons. This sample is part of a study of blood T cell repertoires in COVID-19. Study background: The origin of the acute and convalescent COVID-19 samples was the United States, Italy and Spain.

This receptor was identified in a woman of 80 years or more with acute or convalescent COVID-19. Sequencing input: peripheral blood. The chain carries TRBV19 and TRBJ1-1, with TRBD1 matching over 7 bases. Here the CDR3 DNA reads TGTGCCAGTAGTAACCTAGGGGGCCCCACTGAAGCTTTCTTT. Encoded protein: CASSNLGGPTEAFF.